This T cell receptor (beta chain) was retrieved from a study of shared T cell receptors in the human thymus. Using immunoSEQ multiplex PCR, the repertoire was profiled, and TCRdb retains in-frame clones only, with some absent. The sample holds about 380,000 clones; 85% to 95% are singletons and the top ten take roughly 0.02%. The CDR3 sequence is 12 residues long. The germline gives CDR1 MDHEN, CDR2 SYDVKM. The ends were cut back, 3 bases at V and 7 bases at J, with 9 bases in the middle. This TCR was sampled from a human donor. V is TRBV28 and J is TRBJ1-1, with D unresolved. Input material: thymocytes. The CDR3 spells CASSFQTDEAFF. The CDR3 nucleotides read TGTGCCAGCAGTTTTCAAACCGATGAAGCTTTCTTT.